The rows below give T cell receptor beta chains drawn from one sample of a study of blood T cell repertoires in COVID-19. Sequenced by immunoSEQ multiplex PCR; TCRdb stores in-frame clones only, minus some. The sample yields 200,000 to 250,000 clones, 85% seen once. Sequenced sample: peripheral blood. Receptors originate from a middle-aged man with acute or convalescent COVID-19. The CDR3 runs from the conserved cysteine through the conserved F or W. D genes are given only for firm matches. For some rows the clone size is stated as once, few or many, or as a class when expanded; others skip it.

TRBJ2-7 . . TRBV11-2 CASSLGGSVSSYEQYF TGTGCCAGCAGCTTAGGGGGCAGCGTAAGCTCCTACGAGCAGTACTTC
TRBJ2-4 . . TRBV5-1 CASSLWMEDGIQYF TGCGCCAGCAGCTTGTGGATGGAGGACGGCATTCAGTACTTC
TRBJ2-2 TRBD1 . TRBV5-1 CASSLRGRYDGELFF TGCGCCAGCAGCCTCAGGGGGCGGTACGACGGGGAGCTGTTTTTT
TRBJ1-5 TRBD1 . TRBV2 CASGSGQLYSNQPQHF TGTGCCAGCGGTTCGGGACAGTTGTATAGCAATCAGCCCCAGCATTTT
TRBJ1-6 . many TRBV5-4 CASSRPGDNSPLHF TGTGCCAGCAGCCGCCCGGGGGATAATTCACCCCTCCACTTT
TRBJ2-3 . . TRBV6-1 CASSEIGYTDTQYF TGTGCCAGCAGTGAAATCGGGTACACAGATACGCAGTATTTT
TRBJ2-3 TRBD1 . TRBV9 CASSAGTGLADTQYF TGTGCCAGCAGCGCCGGGACAGGGTTAGCAGATACGCAGTATTTT
TRBJ1-1 TRBD1 . TRBV20-1 CSASEDRGREAFF TGCAGTGCTAGTGAGGACAGGGGTAGGGAAGCTTTCTTT
TRBJ1-2 TRBD1 . TRBV5-6 CASRISDRGSSGYTF TGTGCCAGCAGAATCTCCGACAGGGGTTCGTCTGGCTACACCTTC
TRBJ1-2 . . TRBV18 CASSPGERTFYGYTF TGTGCCAGCTCACCGGGAGAACGGACCTTCTATGGCTACACCTTC
TRBJ1-1 TRBD1 . TRBV4-2 CASSQTTGDTEAFF TGTGCCAGCAGCCAAACTACAGGGGACACTGAAGCTTTCTTT
TRBJ1-2 TRBD1 . TRBV5-6 CASSSNRRQGNGYTF TGTGCCAGCAGCTCGAACCGAAGACAGGGGAATGGCTACACCTTC
TRBJ1-2 TRBD1 . TRBV3-1/TRBV3-2 CASSLSTGGLGYTF TGTGCCAGCAGCCTCTCGACAGGGGGGTTGGGCTACACCTTC
TRBJ1-2 TRBD1 . TRBV6-5 CASSYRQGYGYTF TGTGCCAGCAGTTACCGACAGGGCTATGGCTACACCTTC
TRBJ2-1 . . TRBV9 CASSGQYTNEQFF TGTGCCAGCAGCGGACAGTATACAAATGAGCAGTTCTTC
TRBJ2-7 . few TRBV2 CASTGQIEGEQYF TGTGCCAGCACTGGACAGATCGAGGGAGAGCAGTACTTC
TRBJ1-1 TRBD1 once TRBV7-2 CASSPARGRTEAFF TGTGCCAGCAGCCCGGCCAGGGGGCGAACTGAAGCTTTCTTT
TRBJ2-2 TRBD1 many TRBV6-2/TRBV6-3 CASSDGQVNTGELFF TGTGCCAGCAGTGACGGACAGGTGAACACCGGGGAGCTGTTTTTT
TRBJ1-2 . . TRBV5-1 CASSLSKGRDGYTF TGCGCCAGCAGCTTGTCAAAGGGGAGGGACGGCTACACCTTC
TRBJ2-1 TRBD1 . TRBV6-5 CASSSGTGDEQFF TGTGCCAGCAGTTCAGGGACAGGGGATGAGCAGTTCTTC
TRBJ2-4 TRBD2 . TRBV7-3 CASSLSLIAGENIQYF TGTGCCAGCAGCTTATCTTTAATAGCGGGTGAAAACATTCAGTACTTC
TRBJ1-4 . . TRBV2 CASSERSTNEKLFF TGTGCCAGCAGTGAGCGGTCAACTAATGAAAAACTGTTTTTT
TRBJ1-5 . . TRBV6-1 CASSELGGSQPQHF TGTGCCAGCAGTGAATTGGGGGGGAGTCAGCCCCAGCATTTT
TRBJ2-2 TRBD1 . TRBV10-3 CAISESGTGLTGELFF TGTGCCATCAGTGAATCCGGGACAGGTCTCACCGGGGAGCTGTTTTTT
TRBJ2-1 TRBD2 . TRBV7-2 CASSPHGGGAYNEQFF TGTGCCAGCAGCCCCCACGGCGGGGGGGCTTACAATGAGCAGTTCTTC
TRBJ1-1 . . TRBV29-1 CSASSAGGVTEAFF TGCAGCGCCTCCAGTGCGGGAGGAGTGACTGAAGCTTTCTTT
TRBJ1-5 . . TRBV3-1/TRBV3-2 CASSQDKGGQPQHF TGTGCCAGCAGCCAAGATAAAGGGGGACAGCCCCAGCATTTT
TRBJ2-5 . . TRBV6-2/TRBV6-3 CASSYGGILETQYF TGTGCCAGCAGTTATGGGGGGATTTTGGAGACCCAGTACTTC